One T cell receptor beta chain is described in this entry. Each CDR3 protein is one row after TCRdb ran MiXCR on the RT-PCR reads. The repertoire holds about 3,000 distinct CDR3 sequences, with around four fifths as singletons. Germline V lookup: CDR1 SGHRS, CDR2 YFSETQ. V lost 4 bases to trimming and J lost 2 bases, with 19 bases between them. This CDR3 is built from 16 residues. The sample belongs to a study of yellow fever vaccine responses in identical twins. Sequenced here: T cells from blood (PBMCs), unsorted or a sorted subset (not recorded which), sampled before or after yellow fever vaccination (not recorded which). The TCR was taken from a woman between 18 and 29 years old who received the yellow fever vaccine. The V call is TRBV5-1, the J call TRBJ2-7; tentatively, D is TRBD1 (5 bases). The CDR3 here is CASSRTAVTATYEQYF. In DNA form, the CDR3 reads TGCGCCAGCAGCAGGACCGCAGTGACAGCCACCTACGAGCAGTACTTC.